Listed here are 30 T cell receptor beta chains from one sample, sequenced in a study of blood T cell repertoires in COVID-19. Sequenced by immunoSEQ multiplex PCR; TCRdb stores in-frame clones only, minus some. The sample lists roughly 250,000 clones, approximately 86% occurring once. The sequencing input was peripheral blood. The receptor set was obtained from a middle-aged man who had recovered from COVID-19.

The chain uses TRBV9 and TRBJ2-1; 10 bases agree with TRBD2. The length of the CDR3 is 15 residues. Germline CDR1 and CDR2: SGDLS and YYNGEE. With V trimmed by 3 bases and J by 4 bases, 4 bases remained unmatched. The chain's CDR3 is CASSETSGVYNEQFF. The CDR3 DNA reads as TGTGCCAGCAGCGAAACTAGCGGGGTGTACAATGAGCAGTTCTTC.

The chain has TRBV27 and TRBJ2-3; 8 bases agree with TRBD2. The CDR3 runs to 15 residues. Per the germline V gene, CDR1 is MNHEY and CDR2 is SMNVEV (reference sequence). V lost 3 bases and J lost 3; bases outside the gene matches: 5. CDR3 DNA sequence: TGTGCCAGCAGTTTTGGCGGGAGGAGGACAGATACGCAGTATTTT. This encodes CASSFGGRRTDTQYF.

V and J are TRBV7-2 and TRBJ2-7; tentatively, D is TRBD1 (6 bases). The length of the CDR3 is 15 residues. CDR1 is SGHTA and CDR2 is FQGNSA in the germline V gene. Trimming stripped 5 bases from V and 2 bases from J, with 16 bases between. CDR3 nucleotide sequence: TGTGCCAGCAGCGATGATGGACAGCCCACCTACGAGCAGTACTTC. Amino acids: CASSDDGQPTYEQYF.

This chain connects TRBV6-2 or TRBV6-3 to TRBJ2-7; D is ambiguous. This CDR3 has 14 amino acids. The V and J ends lost 0 bases and 6 bases respectively, with 12 bases between them. Germline V CDR1 and CDR2: MNHEY, SVGEGT. The CDR3 region is CASSYSHRRVEQYF. CDR3 DNA sequence: TGTGCCAGCAGTTACTCCCACAGACGCGTCGAGCAGTACTTC.

V usage is TRBV28 and J usage is TRBJ1-5; 10 bases match TRBD1. The CDR3 spans 16 residues. Germline V gene data show CDR1 as MDHEN and CDR2 as SYDVKM. The ends lost 5 bases at V and 4 bases at J; junction bases unmatched: 8. For the CDR3, the DNA is TGTGCCAGCAGTCTGACCTGGACAGGGGGGAATCAGCCCCAGCATTTT. Protein: CASSLTWTGGNQPQHF.

The chain couples TRBV5-1 to TRBJ1-1; D is perhaps TRBD1 (6 bases). Germline CDR1 and CDR2: SGHRS and YFSETQ. V was trimmed by 2 bases and J by 3 bases, leaving 11 bases between them. The length of the CDR3 is 14 residues. The CDR3 DNA is TGCGCCAGCAGCTTTGGCCAGGGGTACACTGAAGCTTTCTTT. The encoded protein is CASSFGQGYTEAFF.

The gene calls are TRBV30 and TRBJ2-7; no firm D call. This CDR3 spans 11 amino acids. Deletions cut 0 bases from V and 8 bases from J, with 8 bases between. Germline V gene sequence: CDR1 GTSNPN, CDR2 SVGIG (reference sequence). In DNA form, the CDR3 reads TGTGCCTGGAGTGTAGCTGGTCAGCAGTACTTC. The encoded protein is CAWSVAGQQYF.

This rearrangement joins TRBV4-2 to TRBJ1-5, with a tentative D call TRBD1 (6 bases). The CDR3 is 15 amino acids. The V end was cut by 3 bases, the J end by 6 bases, with 15 bases between. The germline gives CDR1 LGHNA, CDR2 YNFKEQ. The CDR3 DNA sequence: TGTGCCAGCAGCCAGGGGCAGGGGAAAAGTCAGCCCCAGCATTTT. Translation gives CASSQGQGKSQPQHF.

The chain carries TRBV30 and TRBJ1-1, with D unresolved. V shed 2 bases and J shed 3 bases, with 10 bases lying between them. Germline CDR1 reads GTSNPN; CDR2 reads SVGIG (reference sequence). The CDR3 has 13 residues. The CDR3, as DNA: TGTGCCTGGAGTACCGCCCGGGACACTGAAGCTTTCTTT. Its translation: CAWSTARDTEAFF. Full variable domain (rest looked up from reference TRBV30 and TRBJ1-1): SQTIHQWPATLVQPVGSPLSLECTVEGTSNPNLYWYRQAAGRGLQLLFYSVGIGQISSEVPQNLSASRPQDRQFILSSKKLLLSDSGFYLCAWSTARDTEAFFGQGTRLTVV.

Only one count was recorded for this clone. This sequence joins TRBV5-4 and TRBJ1-2; 9 nucleotides line up with TRBD1. Germline V gene data show CDR1 as SGHNT and CDR2 as YYREEE (reference sequence). Unmatched junction bases numbered 5, after V lost 5 bases and J lost 6 bases. This CDR3 is 13 amino acids long. CDR3 in DNA: TGTGCCAGCAGTCGACAGGGGGTGGATGGCTACACCTTC. Translating gives CASSRQGVDGYTF.

The chain couples TRBV10-2 to TRBJ1-3; D is ambiguous. There are 15 residues in the CDR3. V was shortened by 4 bases and J by 0 bases, with 10 bases between the two germline ends. The germline V gene encodes CDR1 WSHSY and CDR2 SAAADI. CDR3 sequence (DNA): TGCGCCAGCAGTGCGGGAGGGCACTCTGGAAACACCATATATTTT. Protein product: CASSAGGHSGNTIYF.

The chain couples TRBV10-1 to TRBJ2-3; 9 bases line up with TRBD2. Losses at the gene ends were 4 bases for V and 6 bases for J; bases not matched to a gene: 11. CDR1 and CDR2 from the germline V gene are WNHNN and SYGVQD (reference sequence). The CDR3 runs 16 residues. CDR3 amino acids: CASSGRGRGGLDTQYF. CDR3 DNA: TGCGCCAGCAGTGGGCGGGGGCGGGGGGGCCTTGATACGCAGTATTTT.

In its sample, this clone was seen once. The chain links TRBV19 to TRBJ2-7; TRBD1 is a possible D gene (6 bases). Trimming shortened V by 3 bases and J by 3 bases, and 12 bases separated the two germline ends. CDR1 is LNHDA, CDR2 SQIVND, per germline (reference sequence). This CDR3 is built from 14 residues. CDR3 amino acids: CASSMGAGDYEQYF. CDR3 nucleotides: TGTGCCAGTAGTATGGGGGCAGGAGACTACGAGCAGTACTTC.

The chain recombines TRBV30 with TRBJ2-7; possible D gene TRBD1, 6 bases. Between the trimmed V and J ends, which lost 2 bases and 3 bases, there was a span of 20 bases. This CDR3 spans 16 amino acids. Germline V gene lookup returns CDR1 GTSNPN and CDR2 SVGIG (reference sequence). DNA of the CDR3: TGTGCCTGGAGTACAGGACAGCCAACTTCGCGCTACGAGCAGTACTTC. Translation: CAWSTGQPTSRYEQYF.

The gene calls are TRBV18 and TRBJ1-2; TRBD1 agrees at 7 bases. Germline trimming cut 5 bases from V and 2 bases from J; bases unmatched to any gene: 8. The CDR3 covers 15 residues. CDR1 is KGHSH and CDR2 is LQKENI in the germline V gene. The CDR3 DNA sequence: TGTGCCAGCTCAACGGGGACAGCATCGAACTATGGCTACACCTTC. Residues: CASSTGTASNYGYTF.

The CDR3, as DNA: TGTGCCAGCAGCCCCCCAGGGAGCGGGGGCTACGAGCAGTACTTC. It yields the protein CASSPPGSGGYEQYF. The gene calls are TRBV7-6 and TRBJ2-7; 8 bases fit TRBD2. Germline assignment: CDR1 SGHVS and CDR2 FNYEAQ. The V gene end was trimmed by 5 bases and the J gene end by 3 bases; junction bases not matched to a gene: 9. CDR3 size: 15 residues.

This rearrangement joins TRBV9 to TRBJ1-2, with unresolved D. Germline V CDR1 and CDR2: SGDLS, YYNGEE. There are 16 residues in the CDR3. V was trimmed by 0 bases and J by 3 bases, leaving 15 bases between them. The CDR3 sequence is CASSVAWTGLDYGYTF. The CDR3 region has the DNA TGTGCCAGCAGCGTAGCATGGACGGGGTTGGACTATGGCTACACCTTC.

The rearrangement links TRBV18 to TRBJ2-3, with TRBD1 identical over 7 bases. The V and J ends lost 0 bases and 5 bases, in that order; junction bases with no gene match: 2. The CDR3 is 14 amino acids. Germline lookup yields CDR1 KGHSH and CDR2 LQKENI. The CDR3 loop is CASSPPTGIDTQYF. For the CDR3, the DNA is TGTGCCAGCTCACCACCGACAGGGATAGATACGCAGTATTTT. The full variable domain, with the rest looked up from reference TRBV18 and TRBJ2-3, is NAGVMQNPRHLVRRRGQEARLRCSPMKGHSHVYWYRQLPEEGLKFMVYLQKENIIDESGMPKERFSAEFPKEGPSILRIQQVVRGDSAAYFCASSPPTGIDTQYFGPGTRLTVL.

The chain has TRBV6-2 or TRBV6-3 and TRBJ2-7; 10 bases line up with TRBD2. Germline-derived CDR1 and CDR2 are MNHEY and SVGEGT. This CDR3 has 14 residues. V lost 5 bases and J lost 7; bases outside the gene matches: 8. The chain's CDR3 is CASSRAGGTGEQYF. CDR3 coding DNA: TGTGCCAGCAGTCGAGCGGGAGGGACCGGGGAGCAGTACTTC.

This chain connects TRBV12-3 or TRBV12-4 to TRBJ1-6; D is undetermined. Trimming removed 3 bases at V and 6 bases at J, with 6 bases between. The CDR3 covers 13 residues. The CDR3 loop reads CASSFGGNSPLHF. In DNA, the CDR3 is TGTGCCAGCAGTTTTGGCGGTAATTCACCCCTCCACTTT.

The J gene is TRBJ1-1, the V gene TRBV5-4, with D hard to call. Trimming stripped 3 bases from V and 2 bases from J, with 8 bases between. This CDR3 has 13 amino acids. Germline V gene data show CDR1 as SGHNT and CDR2 as YYREEE (reference sequence). CDR3: CASSSPQNTEAFF. As DNA, the CDR3 is TGTGCCAGCAGCTCTCCACAAAACACTGAAGCTTTCTTT.

The chain has TRBV5-4 and TRBJ1-1, with 8 bases identical to TRBD1. The CDR3 length is 15 residues. Germline CDR1 and CDR2: SGHNT and YYREEE (reference sequence). J lost 5 bases, V lost 3 bases, and 9 bases had no gene match. The CDR3 bases are TGTGCCAGCAGCTCGTACAGGGGGGGCAAGACTGAAGCTTTCTTT. Protein sequence: CASSSYRGGKTEAFF.

The chain employs TRBV5-4 and TRBJ2-5, with 7 bases identical to TRBD2. The CDR3 length is 13 residues. V dropped 6 bases and J dropped 2; count of bases not matched to a gene: 4. Germline values: CDR1 SGHNT, CDR2 YYREEE (reference sequence). The CDR3 loop is CASTGTTQETQYF. Written as DNA, the CDR3 is TGTGCCAGCACCGGGACTACGCAAGAGACCCAGTACTTC.

The V call is TRBV9, the J call TRBJ1-1; unclear D gene. Trimming took off 4 bases at V and 1 base at J, with 8 bases between the two ends. Germline V CDR1 and CDR2: SGDLS, YYNGEE. The CDR3 contains 13 residues. The CDR3 protein is CASSFNRNTEAFF. The CDR3, as DNA: TGTGCCAGCAGCTTTAACAGGAACACTGAAGCTTTCTTT.

This sequence joins TRBV5-1 and TRBJ2-7, with D uncertain. CDR3 length: 14 amino acids. Trimming pared 2 bases from V and 6 bases from J, leaving 15 bases between. The germline gives CDR1 SGHRS, CDR2 YFSETQ. The CDR3 DNA follows: TGCGCCAGCAGCTTCATAGATCGACCAGGCGAGCAGTACTTC. It codes for CASSFIDRPGEQYF.

This clone has more than one count but fewer than ten. The chain uses TRBV19 and TRBJ1-3, with D possibly matching TRBD1 (5 bases). V was cut by 6 bases and J by 0 bases, with 12 bases left in between. The length of the CDR3 is 15 residues. From germline, CDR1 is LNHDA and CDR2 SQIVND (reference sequence). CDR3 region: CASRTASASGNTIYF. The CDR3, as DNA: TGTGCCAGTAGGACAGCTTCCGCCTCTGGAAACACCATATATTTT.

The rearrangement links TRBV7-8 to TRBJ1-2; the D gene is possibly TRBD1 (5 bases). This CDR3 comprises 14 residues. Per the germline V gene, CDR1 is SGHVS and CDR2 is FQNEAQ. V dropped 1 base and J dropped 5 bases, with 11 bases sitting between them. The CDR3 coding sequence is TGTGCCAGCAGCTTAGGGCGGACATCGTATGGCTACACCTTC. It encodes CASSLGRTSYGYTF. The variable domain in full, with the rest retrieved from reference TRBV7-8 and TRBJ1-2, is GAGVSQSPRYKVAKRGQDVALRCDPISGHVSLFWYQQALGQGPEFLTYFQNEAQLDKSGLPSDRFFAERPEGSVSTLKIQRTQQEDSAVYLCASSLGRTSYGYTFGSGTRLTVV.

The chain joins TRBV5-1 to TRBJ2-7, with TRBD2 matching 13 bases. V shed 2 bases, J shed 6 bases, and the junction held 8 bases outside the gene matches. Looked up from germline, CDR1 is SGHRS and CDR2 is YFSETQ. The CDR3 spans 16 residues. CDR3 sequence: CASSFSGTSGTSEQYF. CDR3 in DNA: TGCGCCAGCAGCTTTAGTGGGACTAGCGGGACCAGCGAGCAGTACTTC.

About this clone itself: The sample contains more than one DNA sequence encoding this CDR3. This chain connects TRBV12-3 or TRBV12-4 to TRBJ2-2; D gene ambiguous. The CDR3 runs 11 residues. V was pared by 6 bases and J by 6 bases, with 5 bases between. The CDR3 loop reads CASRRAGELFF. CDR3 nucleotides: TGTGCCAGCAGGAGAGCCGGGGAGCTGTTTTTT.

The chain has TRBV7-2 and TRBJ2-5, with 8 bases fitting TRBD2. Germline CDR1 reads SGHTA; CDR2 reads FQGNSA. J gave up 5 bases and V 6 bases, and 11 bases lay outside the gene matches. This CDR3 is 15 amino acids long. CDR3 protein: CASSPPGGTGETQYF. CDR3 in DNA: TGTGCCAGCAGTCCTCCGGGGGGGACGGGGGAGACCCAGTACTTC.